The clone carrying this T cell receptor beta chain has more than one count but fewer than ten. What it binds is not known. TCR beta CDR3 regions were amplified from RNA. The primer set for the first-round RT-PCR of the TCR CDR3 was HTBI. Each CDR3 protein is one row after TCRdb ran MiXCR on the multiplex PCR reads. The data contain more than 600,000 distinct CDR3 sequences, over 15% of them singletons. The data stem from a study of T cells in Graves' hyperthyroidism and ophthalmopathy. Across the whole study: The blood sample was taken at first diagnosis, before treatment began.

Stable Graves' hyperthyroidism denoted no ophthalmopathy progression over 18 months. Hyperthyroidism was newly diagnosed in patients aged 18 to 65 (duration under 2 months). Findings and limits, study-wide: Clonotypes that were expanded in thyroid above 0.001 mostly appeared in blood too.

Germline lookup yields CDR1 SGHVS and CDR2 FQNEAQ. The length of the CDR3 is 16 residues. Trimming shortened V by 1 base and J by 2 bases, and 11 bases separated the two germline ends. The clonotype comes from a man aged 18 to 30 with Graves' hyperthyroidism. The sequenced sample consisted of blood. The rearrangement joins TRBV7-8 to TRBJ2-2, with D possibly being TRBD1 (5 bases). CDR3 nucleotides: TGTGCCAGCAGCTTAGGTGTCAGGGATAACACCGGGGAGCTGTTTTTT. Translating it yields CASSLGVRDNTGELFF.